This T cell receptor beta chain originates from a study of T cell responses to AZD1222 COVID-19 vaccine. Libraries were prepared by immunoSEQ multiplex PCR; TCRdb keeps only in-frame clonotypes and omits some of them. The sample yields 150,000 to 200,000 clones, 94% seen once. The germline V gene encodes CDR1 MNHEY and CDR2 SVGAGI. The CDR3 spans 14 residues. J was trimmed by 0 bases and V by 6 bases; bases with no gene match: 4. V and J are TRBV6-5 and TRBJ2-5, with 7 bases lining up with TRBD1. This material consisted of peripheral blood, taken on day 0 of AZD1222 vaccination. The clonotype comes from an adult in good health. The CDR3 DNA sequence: TGTGCCAGCAGGGACAGGTCCCACCAAGAGACCCAGTACTTC. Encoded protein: CASRDRSHQETQYF.